This T cell receptor beta chain was observed in a study of cytomegalovirus exposure and HLA in healthy donors. To note about this clone: No antigen is known for it.

13 Jbeta primers and 60 Vbeta primers were used for the PCR. Profiled with immunoSEQ multiplex PCR; TCRdb holds only in-frame clones, not every one. This table holds around 130,000 clones, roughly 82% found once. Germline CDR1 SGHDT, CDR2 YYEEEE. The CDR3 length is 14 residues. V was pared by 0 bases and J by 4 bases, with 10 bases between. Broader study findings: It was taken for granted in presence/absence analyses that sequencing depth across donors was roughly uniform. According to an earlier analysis, most TCR beta V segments yielded productive rearrangements about 87% or about 30% of the time.

The chain carries TRBV5-6 and TRBJ2-5; possibly TRBD2 for D (6 bases). This TCR came from a male donor in good health and CMV-seropositive. The sample consisted of PBMCs. CDR3 amino acids: CASSLDLGGETQYF. The CDR3 DNA is TGTGCCAGCAGCTTGGACCTCGGGGGAGAGACCCAGTACTTC.